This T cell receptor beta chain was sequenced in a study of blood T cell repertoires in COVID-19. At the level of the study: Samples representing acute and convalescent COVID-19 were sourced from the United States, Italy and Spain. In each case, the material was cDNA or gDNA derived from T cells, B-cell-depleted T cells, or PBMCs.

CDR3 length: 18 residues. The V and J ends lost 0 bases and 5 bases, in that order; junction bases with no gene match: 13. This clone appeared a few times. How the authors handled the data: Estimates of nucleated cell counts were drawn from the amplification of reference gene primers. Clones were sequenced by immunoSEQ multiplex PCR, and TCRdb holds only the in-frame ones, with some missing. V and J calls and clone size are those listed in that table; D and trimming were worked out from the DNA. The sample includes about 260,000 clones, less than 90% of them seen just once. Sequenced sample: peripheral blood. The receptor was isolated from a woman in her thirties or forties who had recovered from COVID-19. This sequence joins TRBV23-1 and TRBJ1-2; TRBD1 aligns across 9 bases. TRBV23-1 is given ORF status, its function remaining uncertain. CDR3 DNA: TGCGCCAGCAGTCAATCGAGGCGGACAGGGGAAAACTTTTATGGCTACACCTTC. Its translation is CASSQSRRTGENFYGYTF.